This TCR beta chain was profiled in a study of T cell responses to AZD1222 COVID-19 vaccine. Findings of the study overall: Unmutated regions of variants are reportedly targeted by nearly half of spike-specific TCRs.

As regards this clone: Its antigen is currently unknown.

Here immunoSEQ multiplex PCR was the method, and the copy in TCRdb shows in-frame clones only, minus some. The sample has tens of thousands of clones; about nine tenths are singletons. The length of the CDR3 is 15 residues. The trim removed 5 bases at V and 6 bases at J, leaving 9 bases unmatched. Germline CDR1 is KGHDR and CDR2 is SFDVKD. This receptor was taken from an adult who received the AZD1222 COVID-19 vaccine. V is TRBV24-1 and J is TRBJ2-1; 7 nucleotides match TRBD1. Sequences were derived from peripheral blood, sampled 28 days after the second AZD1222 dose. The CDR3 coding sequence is TGTGCCACCAGTGGCACAGGGGTGAAAGGCAATGAGCAGTTCTTC. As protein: CATSGTGVKGNEQFF.